One sample yielded the 29 T cell receptor beta chains listed below, sequenced in a study of T cell responses to AZD1222 COVID-19 vaccine. The table came from immunoSEQ multiplex PCR; TCRdb's copy has only in-frame clones and leaves some out. The profile shows about 60,000 clones, 65% to 80% of them singletons. The material sequenced was peripheral blood, taken 28 days after the second AZD1222 dose. Receptors originate from an adult who received the AZD1222 COVID-19 vaccine.

The chain joins TRBV7-6 to TRBJ2-5; 9 bases match TRBD2. CDR3 size: 15 residues. V was clipped by 5 bases and J by 2 bases; unmatched bases: 6. Germline V gene data show CDR1 as SGHVS and CDR2 as FNYEAQ. For the CDR3, the DNA is TGTGCCAGCAGCACCGTAGCGGGGGTTCAAGAGACCCAGTACTTC. Its translation: CASSTVAGVQETQYF.

There are a few counts of this clone. The CDR3 nucleotides are TGTGCCAGCAGTGAATCCCAGGGAAACACCATATATTTT. Protein product: CASSESQGNTIYF. This sequence joins TRBV6-1 and TRBJ1-3; D is unclear. Germline CDR1 is MNHNS and CDR2 is SASEGT. CDR3 length: 13 amino acids. V gave up 2 bases and J gave up 4 bases, with 6 bases separating them.

This sequence joins TRBV19 and TRBJ1-5; the match to TRBD1 covers 9 bases. V lost 3 bases to trimming and J lost 0 bases; unmatched junction nucleotides: 3. Germline V gives CDR1 LNHDA, CDR2 SQIVND (reference sequence). This CDR3 has 16 amino acids. CDR3 amino acids: CASSIGTGRSNQPQHF. CDR3 DNA: TGTGCCAGTAGTATCGGGACAGGGCGTAGCAATCAGCCCCAGCATTTT.

The chain recombines TRBV19 with TRBJ2-5; no firm D call. Between the trimmed V and J ends, which lost 4 bases and 0 bases, there was a span of 9 bases. This CDR3 region has 14 residues. Germline CDR1 and CDR2: LNHDA and SQIVND (reference sequence). The CDR3 here is CASSKEQNQETQYF. In nucleotides, the CDR3 is TGTGCCAGTAGTAAGGAACAGAACCAAGAGACCCAGTACTTC.

The chain uses TRBV11-3 and TRBJ2-5; tentatively, D is TRBD2 (5 bases). The CDR3 consists of 15 residues. Trimming cost V 5 bases and J 0 bases, with 13 bases left between them. Germline-derived CDR1 and CDR2 are SGHNT and YENEEA. DNA of the CDR3: TGTGCCAGCAGCGGCCGGACTGACTACCAAGAGACCCAGTACTTC. It translates to CASSGRTDYQETQYF. Based on the CDR3 plus reference TRBV11-3 and TRBJ2-5, the full variable domain is EAGVVQSPRYKIIEKKQPVAFWCNPISGHNTLYWYLQNLGQGPELLIRYENEEAVDDSQLPKDRFSAERLKGVDSTLKIQPAELGDSAVYLCASSGRTDYQETQYFGPGTRLLVL.

The rearrangement links TRBV6-1 to TRBJ1-4, with D tentatively TRBD1 (5 bases). The CDR3 totals 14 residues. The ends were cut back, 2 bases at V and 7 bases at J, with 11 bases in the middle. From germline, CDR1 is MNHNS and CDR2 SASEGT. In DNA, the CDR3 is TGTGCCAGCAGTGAACGCAGGGATAGTGAAAAACTGTTTTTT. Translating gives CASSERRDSEKLFF.

The rearrangement links TRBV28 to TRBJ2-3; D ambiguous. CDR1 and CDR2 (germline): MDHEN, SYDVKM. The CDR3 runs to 14 residues. V lost 2 bases and J 5 bases, leaving 11 bases between the germline ends. The CDR3 DNA sequence: TGTGCCAGCAGTTTACGTCCGGTGAGAGATACGCAGTATTTT. Residues: CASSLRPVRDTQYF.

J is TRBJ1-2 and V is TRBV2; D uncertain. With 4 bases removed from V and 5 bases from J, the gap between germline ends came to 14 bases. The CDR3 sequence is 14 residues long. Germline V gene sequence: CDR1 SNHLY, CDR2 FYNNEI. DNA of the CDR3: TGTGCCAGCAGTGTTTGGGGAGAATCGTATGGCTACACCTTC. As protein: CASSVWGESYGYTF.

This chain links TRBV21-1 with TRBJ1-2; the listed D gene, TRBD1, was not tested against the DNA. TRBV21-1 is designated a pseudogene. This CDR3 contains 18 residues. The CDR3 protein is CASSKVGGPGTGNYGYTF. CDR3 nucleotides: TGTGCCAGCAGCAAAGTGGGGGGGCCGGGGACAGGGAACTATGGCTACACCTTC.

The chain joins TRBV6-4 to TRBJ2-1, with D perhaps given as TRBD1 or TRBD2 (6 bases each). The CDR3 spans 16 residues. The germline V gene has CDR1 MRHNA and CDR2 SNTAGT. Trimming cost V 3 bases and J 8 bases, with 20 bases left between them. Written as DNA, the CDR3 is TGTGCCAGCAGTGATTCCCCCTCCGGGGGCAAGGATGAGCAGTTCTTC. Its translation is CASSDSPSGGKDEQFF.

The chain recombines TRBV28 with TRBJ2-5, with TRBD1 as a possible D gene (6 bases). This CDR3 comprises 14 residues. Looked up from germline, CDR1 is MDHEN and CDR2 is SYDVKM. Trimming removed 3 bases at V and 5 bases at J, with 13 bases between. The CDR3 protein is CASSFTTRGETQYF. CDR3 DNA sequence: TGTGCCAGCAGTTTTACCACAAGGGGGGAGACCCAGTACTTC.

This sequence joins TRBV6-1 and TRBJ1-6; unclear D gene. CDR1 is MNHNS, CDR2 SASEGT, per germline. This CDR3 region has 14 residues. V gave up 2 bases and J gave up 6 bases, with 8 bases separating them. The chain's CDR3 is CASSEYQSNSPLHF. In nucleotides, the CDR3 is TGTGCCAGCAGTGAATATCAGTCTAATTCACCCCTCCACTTT.

This clone was observed once. The chain carries TRBV19 and TRBJ1-5; tentatively, D is TRBD1 (6 bases). The CDR3 consists of 16 residues. V lost 5 bases, J lost 0 bases, and 14 bases lay in between. From germline, CDR1 is LNHDA and CDR2 SQIVND (reference sequence). CDR3 region: CASSVRGPYSNQPQHF. The DNA for the CDR3 is TGTGCCAGTAGTGTCAGGGGTCCTTATAGCAATCAGCCCCAGCATTTT.

The chain couples TRBV7-8 to TRBJ2-6; 8 bases fit TRBD1. From germline, CDR1 is SGHVS and CDR2 FQNEAQ. This CDR3 comprises 16 residues. J was trimmed by 2 bases and V by 2 bases; bases with no gene match: 2. For the CDR3, the DNA is TGTGCCAGCAGCTTACAGGGGGCAGCTGGGGCCAACGTCCTGACTTTC. This gives the protein CASSLQGAAGANVLTF.

The gene calls are TRBV6-5 and TRBJ2-7, with unresolved D. The germline V gene has CDR1 MNHEY and CDR2 SVGAGI. The germline V and J ends were trimmed by 7 bases and 7 bases, with 20 bases remaining between them. The CDR3 has 14 residues. The CDR3 reads CASNSRLLDGEQYF. CDR3 sequence (DNA): TGTGCCAGCAATTCCCGGCTGTTGGATGGGGAGCAGTACTTC.

The chain is built from TRBV10-3 and TRBJ1-1; 8 nucleotides agree with TRBD1. Germline V gives CDR1 ENHRY, CDR2 SYGVKD. V dropped 0 bases and J dropped 6; count of bases not matched to a gene: 6. The CDR3 has 15 amino acids. CDR3 nucleotides: TGTGCCATCAGTGAGTCGGACAGGGTGGGCGCTGAAGCTTTCTTT. This translates into CAISESDRVGAEAFF.

This chain links TRBV7-2 with TRBJ2-7; 8 nucleotides line up with TRBD2. Germline CDR1 and CDR2: SGHTA and FQGNSA. The CDR3 totals 15 residues. Unmatched junction bases numbered 11, after V lost 5 bases and J lost 5 bases. CDR3 sequence reads: CASSPSGGGMNEQYF. DNA for the CDR3: TGTGCCAGCAGCCCAAGTGGCGGGGGGATGAACGAGCAGTACTTC.

This rearrangement joins TRBV14 to TRBJ2-2; no clear D gene. Per germline, CDR1 SGHDN and CDR2 FVKESK. The CDR3 sequence is 13 residues long. The V end was cut by 1 base, the J end by 4 bases, with 4 bases between. Written as DNA, the CDR3 is TGTGCCAGCAGCCAAGTCCGCACCGGGGAGCTGTTTTTT. Translated: CASSQVRTGELFF.

In its sample, this clone was seen once. J is TRBJ2-7 and V is TRBV7-8; 8 bases map to TRBD2. Germline trimming cut 0 bases from V and 3 bases from J; bases unmatched to any gene: 7. Per the germline V gene, CDR1 is SGHVS and CDR2 is FQNEAQ. The CDR3 loop spans 16 amino acids. CDR3 sequence: CASSLALLRGVYEQYF. CDR3 in DNA: TGTGCCAGCAGCTTAGCGCTGCTGCGGGGGGTCTACGAGCAGTACTTC. The full variable domain, in which reference TRBV7-8 and TRBJ2-7 provide the parts outside the CDR3, is GAGVSQSPRYKVAKRGQDVALRCDPISGHVSLFWYQQALGQGPEFLTYFQNEAQLDKSGLPSDRFFAERPEGSVSTLKIQRTQQEDSAVYLCASSLALLRGVYEQYFGPGTRLTVT.

This clone was observed once. CDR3 sequence reads: CASSDNSQETQYF. CDR3 sequence (DNA): TGTGCCAGCAGCGATAACAGTCAAGAGACCCAGTACTTC. V is TRBV5-4 and J is TRBJ2-5, with unresolved D. Germline CDR1 is SGHNT and CDR2 is YYREEE (reference sequence). CDR3 length: 13 residues. Between the trimmed V and J ends, which lost 4 bases and 2 bases, there was a span of 9 bases.

This clone showed up just a few times. The chain links TRBV10-2 to TRBJ2-2, with 12 bases fitting TRBD2. The CDR3 spans 15 residues. Germline V gene data show CDR1 as WSHSY and CDR2 as SAAADI. V was pared by 6 bases and J by 4 bases, with 3 bases of the junction left unmatched. Here the CDR3 DNA reads TGCGCCAGCAGGATGACTAGCGGGGGCACCGGGGAGCTGTTTTTT. This gives the protein CASRMTSGGTGELFF.

The chain uses TRBV5-1 and TRBJ2-1; the D gene is possibly TRBD2 (6 bases). Germline CDR1 reads SGHRS; CDR2 reads YFSETQ. Deletions cut 2 bases from V and 5 bases from J, with 11 bases between. The CDR3 length is 14 residues. The CDR3 nucleotides read TGCGCCAGCAGCTTCGTCGGGGGAAACAATGAGCAGTTCTTC. Its protein is CASSFVGGNNEQFF. Filled out from reference TRBV5-1 and TRBJ2-1, the complete variable domain reads KAGVTQTPRYLIKTRGQQVTLSCSPISGHRSVSWYQQTPGQGLQFLFEYFSETQRNKGNFPGRFSGRQFSNSRSEMNVSTLELGDSALYLCASSFVGGNNEQFFGPGTRLTVL.

V is TRBV3-1 (or the pseudogene TRBV3-2) and J is TRBJ1-1; D gene ambiguous. The CDR3 runs to 14 residues. V was pared by 1 base and J by 5 bases, with 11 bases between. Germline V gene lookup returns CDR1 LGHDT and CDR2 YNNKEL (reference sequence). The DNA for the CDR3 is TGTGCCAGCAGCCAAGGGAGGTCCGGGACTGAAGCTTTCTTT. As protein: CASSQGRSGTEAFF.

The chain couples TRBV5-1 to TRBJ1-6; the match to TRBD1 covers 10 bases. The CDR3 contains 17 residues. Unmatched junction bases numbered 8, after V lost 0 bases and J lost 8 bases. Germline V gene data show CDR1 as SGHRS and CDR2 as YFSETQ. CDR3 DNA sequence: TGCGCCAGCAGCTTGGCCAAAGGGGACAGGGGTTATTCACCCCTCCACTTT. Amino acid sequence: CASSLAKGDRGYSPLHF. The whole variable domain, remainder taken from reference TRBV5-1 and TRBJ1-6, is KAGVTQTPRYLIKTRGQQVTLSCSPISGHRSVSWYQQTPGQGLQFLFEYFSETQRNKGNFPGRFSGRQFSNSRSEMNVSTLELGDSALYLCASSLAKGDRGYSPLHFGNGTRLTVT.

The chain has TRBV11-3 and TRBJ2-1; 9 bases match TRBD2. V lost 0 bases, J lost 7 bases, and 7 bases stayed unmatched. Germline V CDR1 and CDR2: SGHNT, YENEEA. The CDR3 extends over 16 amino acids. CDR3 bases: TGTGCCAGCAGCTTAGACCCCGGAGCGGGGGGTAATGAGCAGTTCTTC. Protein: CASSLDPGAGGNEQFF.

The chain uses TRBV6-5 and TRBJ1-5; D possibly corresponds to TRBD1 (5 bases). Germline values: CDR1 MNHEY, CDR2 SVGAGI. CDR3 length equals 16 residues. V was shortened by 1 base and J by 4 bases, with 14 bases between the two germline ends. The CDR3 nucleotides read TGTGCCAGCAGTTACTACGGGCCACAGGAAAATCAGCCCCAGCATTTT. This codes for CASSYYGPQENQPQHF.

The V call is TRBV5-5, the J call TRBJ2-3, with 9 bases aligning to TRBD2. The CDR3 consists of 17 residues. The V gene end was trimmed by 1 base and the J gene end by 4 bases; junction bases not matched to a gene: 10. In germline, CDR1 is SGHKS, CDR2 YYEKEE (reference sequence). In DNA, the CDR3 is TGTGCCAGCAGCTTGTTTAGGTCTAGCGGGGACGCAGATACGCAGTATTTT. It translates to CASSLFRSSGDADTQYF.

The V and J genes are TRBV5-1 and TRBJ1-2; tentative D call: TRBD1 (5 bases). The germline V gene has CDR1 SGHRS and CDR2 YFSETQ. The CDR3 contains 14 residues. V was trimmed by 4 bases and J by 4 bases, leaving 14 bases between them. CDR3 DNA sequence: TGCGCCAGCAGCAACAGGTTGTCCTCCTATGGCTACACCTTC. It yields the protein CASSNRLSSYGYTF.

The V call is TRBV7-9, the J call TRBJ2-1; no firm D call. The CDR3 runs 14 residues. Germline V gene sequence: CDR1 SEHNR, CDR2 FQNEAQ (reference sequence). Trimming took 5 bases from V and 0 from J, leaving 8 bases between them. The CDR3: CASSRLSSYNEQFF. The CDR3 coding sequence is TGTGCCAGCAGCAGGTTAAGCTCCTACAATGAGCAGTTCTTC.